This T cell receptor beta chain was recovered during a study of blood T cell repertoires in COVID-19. The overall study: Material from acute and convalescent COVID-19 was sourced from the United States, Italy and Spain. PBMCs, B-cell-depleted T cells, or T cells were the source of the cDNA or gDNA that made up the material.

Original handling: For nucleated cells, counts were estimated from reference gene primer amplification. The method was immunoSEQ multiplex PCR; TCRdb's version includes in-frame clones alone and lacks a portion of them. That table furnishes V, J and clone size, whereas the DNA furnished D and trimming. This table holds 60,000 to 65,000 clones, roughly 88% found once. The germline V gene encodes CDR1 SGHRS and CDR2 YFSETQ. This CDR3 contains 13 residues. Trimming pared 6 bases from V and 8 bases from J, leaving 17 bases between. This receptor was identified in a man aged 50-59 years with active COVID-19. V is TRBV5-1 and J is TRBJ1-2; no definite D call. Sequenced sample: peripheral blood. The DNA of the CDR3 is TGCGCCAGCACCGGTGGTGGAGGGTGGGGCTACACCTTC. Its translation: CASTGGGGWGYTF.